This T cell receptor (beta chain) was sequenced during a study of blood T cells in healthy people across ages. This clonotype has at least ten counts. V was pared by 6 bases and J by 7 bases, with 7 bases of the junction left unmatched. CDR3 length: 13 amino acids. Germline CDR1 reads MGHDK; CDR2 reads SYGVNS. Next came a second PCR, run for about 6 to 12 cycles, which used a sample-barcoded 5' primer along with a J-beta primer mix. In TCRdb, the 5' RACE reads were re-called with MiXCR into one record per CDR3 protein. The repertoire holds a few hundred thousand distinct CDR3 sequences, with about 55% as singletons.

The origin of this receptor is a man aged 55 to 70 in good health. The chain carries TRBV25-1 and TRBJ2-7; 9 bases agree with TRBD2. Sequencing was done on a sample of blood. The CDR3 nucleotides read TGTGCCAGCAGCCCCGCGGGGGGGCGTGAGCAGTACTTC. It codes for CASSPAGGREQYF.